Following are 6 T cell receptor beta chains from one sample sequenced in a study of beta chain features in type 1 diabetes. Sequenced material consisted of expressed TCRB transcripts (all of the isolated RNA was reverse transcribed). The assay was immunoSEQ multiplex PCR, and TCRdb's table has in-frame clones only and misses some. The table includes a few hundred thousand clones, about 12% detected once. What these receptors recognize is not known. Study observations and caveats: Shorter TCRB CDR3s, moderately but significantly so, marked every one of the four CD4+ subsets in Type 1 diabetes patients.

Sequenced sample: naive CD4+ T cells from blood. The receptors were gathered from a woman aged 18-35 years with type 1 diabetes.

This clone was seen more than once but under ten times. V gene TRBV12-5 combines with J gene TRBJ2-7; D is perhaps TRBD2 (6 bases). Trimming took off 2 bases at V and 2 bases at J, with 13 bases between the two ends. CDR1 and CDR2 from the germline V gene are LGHNT and FRNRAP. CDR3 size: 15 residues. Here the CDR3 reads CASGLPRGSTYEQYF. In nucleotides, the CDR3 is TGTGCTAGTGGTTTGCCCCGGGGGTCTACCTACGAGCAGTACTTC.

This clone was picked up a small number of times. V gene TRBV7-2 combines with J gene TRBJ2-1, with a tentative D call TRBD2 (5 bases). Trimming pared 5 bases from V and 6 bases from J, leaving 14 bases between. CDR1 and CDR2 (germline): SGHTA, FQGNSA. The CDR3 has 14 amino acids. CDR3 amino acids: CASSPVLGSNEQFF. The DNA for the CDR3 is TGTGCCAGCAGCCCGGTACTAGGAAGCAATGAGCAGTTCTTC.

This clone appeared a few times. The rearrangement joins TRBV19 to TRBJ1-5, with D hard to call. This CDR3 is built from 14 residues. CDR1 and CDR2 (germline): LNHDA, SQIVND (reference sequence). Trimming took off 3 bases at V and 6 bases at J, with 12 bases between the two ends. The CDR3 protein is CASSIGKPSQPQHF. CDR3 in DNA: TGTGCCAGTAGTATCGGGAAGCCTTCTCAGCCCCAGCATTTT.

The V and J genes are TRBV20-1 and TRBJ2-4, with D perhaps matching TRBD1 (5 bases). V dropped 3 bases and J dropped 10 bases, with 10 bases sitting between them. The CDR3 is made up of 11 amino acids. Germline CDR1 reads DFQATT; CDR2 reads SNEGSKA (reference sequence). In DNA, the CDR3 is TGCAGTGCTAGCAGGGATAGTATTCAGTACTTC. Its protein is CSASRDSIQYF.

V and J are TRBV5-6 and TRBJ1-5, with D possibly TRBD1 on 5 matching bases. Trimming pared 0 bases from V and 6 bases from J, leaving 13 bases between. In germline, CDR1 is SGHDT, CDR2 YYEEEE. This CDR3 has 15 amino acids. In DNA, the CDR3 is TGTGCCAGCAGCTTGGGTCAGGGAATCGGTCAGCCCCAGCATTTT. Protein product: CASSLGQGIGQPQHF.

V is TRBV6-5 and J is TRBJ2-5; 7 nucleotides line up with TRBD2. In germline, CDR1 is MNHEY, CDR2 SVGAGI. Unmatched junction bases numbered 4, after V lost 4 bases and J lost 2 bases. The CDR3 contains 14 residues. The DNA of the CDR3 is TGTGCCAGCAGTTTTGGGGGAGGGCAAGAGACCCAGTACTTC. Protein: CASSFGGGQETQYF.